This T cell receptor beta chain came from a study of cytomegalovirus exposure and HLA in healthy donors. Across the whole study: Later analysis reported that the 120 or so validation repertoires shared the platform of the approximately 670 first-cohort repertoires.

Germline V gene data show CDR1 as LGHNA and CDR2 as YNFKEQ. This CDR3 is 17 amino acids long. V trimming: 2 bases; J trimming: 0 bases; junction bases outside the gene matches: 6. Generated by immunoSEQ multiplex PCR, the TCRdb table keeps only in-frame clones and is missing some. This table holds approximately 270,000 clones, more than 85% found once. As regards this clone: Its matching antigen is unknown.

Overall study findings and caveats: In vitro, three CMV-associated chains proved specific for CMV antigens. According to a subsequent analysis, TCR clusters identified in the first cohort showed a tendency to co-occur across the roughly 130 validation repertoires.

The sequencing input was PBMCs. The sequence derives from a man between 18 and 35 years old in good health and CMV-seropositive. V and J are TRBV4-2 and TRBJ2-1, with 8 bases lining up with TRBD2. In DNA form, the CDR3 reads TGTGCCAGCAGCCAACCCAGCGGGGGACTCTCCTACAATGAGCAGTTCTTC. Translating gives CASSQPSGGLSYNEQFF.